These 32 T cell receptor beta chains were all obtained from the same sample, sequenced in a study of regulatory T cells in long-lasting Graves disease. The time point was: newly diagnosed GD, antithyroid drugs for less than 3 months. Construction of the TCR library relied on RNA isolated from PBMCs. Construction of TCR beta libraries relied on iRepertoire HTBI primers and on Arm-PCR targeting CDR3 regions. TCRdb re-analysed the multiplex PCR reads in MiXCR, keeping a single row per CDR3 protein. The table has hundreds of thousands of distinct CDR3 sequences, roughly 15% seen once. The data also belong to a second study, concerning T cells in Graves' hyperthyroidism and ophthalmopathy.

The sample was peripheral blood mononuclear cells (PBMCs), taken at new diagnosis, from a patient treated with antithyroid drugs. Receptors were obtained from a woman in her 30s with Graves disease.

The CDR3 DNA reads TGTGCCAGCAGTCTTGAGGCGGGACTTTCCTACGAGCAGTACTTC. Translated, it gives CASSLEAGLSYEQYF. The rearrangement links TRBV28 to TRBJ2-7, with D possibly matching TRBD2 (6 bases). Germline V gives CDR1 MDHEN, CDR2 SYDVKM. The CDR3 contains 15 residues. V was trimmed by 5 bases and J by 1 base, leaving 15 bases between them.

The chain joins TRBV5-1 to TRBJ2-7, with D possibly being TRBD2 (6 bases). Germline V gene data show CDR1 as SGHRS and CDR2 as YFSETQ. The CDR3 is 14 amino acids. V was pared by 6 bases and J by 2 bases, with 15 bases between. The CDR3 region is CASKFGGFPYEQYF. In DNA form, the CDR3 reads TGCGCCAGCAAATTCGGGGGTTTTCCCTACGAGCAGTACTTC.

This clonotype was detected many times. This chain joins TRBV11-2 and TRBJ2-5, with 9 bases identical to TRBD2. The trim removed 3 bases at V and 5 bases at J, leaving 7 bases unmatched. The CDR3 spans 15 residues. Germline loops: CDR1 SGHAT, CDR2 FQNNGV. CDR3 amino acids: CASSFLAGRSETQYF. CDR3 nucleotide sequence: TGTGCCAGCAGCTTTCTAGCGGGAAGGTCGGAGACCCAGTACTTC.

The V call is TRBV6-1, the J call TRBJ2-1; 8 positions agree with TRBD1. Trimming at V came to 6 bases and at J to 9 bases, leaving 7 bases not matched to a gene. CDR3 length: 13 residues. Germline CDR1 MNHNS, CDR2 SASEGT. This chain's CDR3 is CASRDREIGEQFF. CDR3 sequence (DNA): TGTGCCAGCAGGGACAGGGAAATCGGTGAGCAGTTCTTC.

There are many counts of this clonotype. The chain joins TRBV27 to TRBJ2-3; D is possibly TRBD1 (5 bases). V shed 3 bases and J shed 5 bases, with 12 bases lying between them. This CDR3 region has 14 residues. CDR1 is MNHEY, CDR2 SMNVEV, per germline (reference sequence). The CDR3 coding sequence is TGTGCCAGCAGTTTTCAGTTGGGGCGAGATACGCAGTATTTT. It translates to CASSFQLGRDTQYF.

This clonotype was counted at least ten times. The chain combines TRBV28 with TRBJ1-1; TRBD1 is a possible D gene (6 bases). CDR3 length: 15 amino acids. V was clipped by 2 bases and J by 0 bases, with 10 bases between them. Germline V gene lookup returns CDR1 MDHEN and CDR2 SYDVKM. The CDR3 is CASSLGQSLNTEAFF. The CDR3 DNA follows: TGTGCCAGCAGTTTAGGACAGAGCTTGAACACTGAAGCTTTCTTT.

This clonotype was seen many times. The chain carries TRBV9 and TRBJ1-1; possible D gene TRBD1, 6 bases. This CDR3 is built from 13 residues. V was clipped by 5 bases and J by 8 bases, with 16 bases between them. The germline CDR1 and CDR2 sequences are SGDLS and YYNGEE. CDR3 DNA sequence: TGTGCCAGCAGGCCGGGGGGCGGCTCAGAAGCTTTCTTT. This translates into CASRPGGGSEAFF. Full variable domain (remainder filled in from reference TRBV9 and TRBJ1-1): DSGVTQTPKHLITATGQRVTLRCSPRSGDLSVYWYQQSLDQGLQFLIQYYNGEERAKGNILERFSAQQFPDLHSELNLSSLELGDSALYFCASRPGGGSEAFFGQGTRLTVV.

The V call is TRBV19, the J call TRBJ1-4, with a possible D match to TRBD1 (5 bases). The CDR3 spans 14 residues. V was trimmed by 9 bases and J by 3 bases, leaving 14 bases between them. Germline-derived CDR1 and CDR2 are LNHDA and SQIVND (reference sequence). As DNA, the CDR3 is TGTGCCAGCAGCGCCCGGGGGGCTAATGAAAAACTGTTTTTT. Translating it yields CASSARGANEKLFF. Based on the CDR3 plus reference TRBV19 and TRBJ1-4, the full variable domain is DGGITQSPKYLFRKEGQNVTLSCEQNLNHDAMYWYRQDPGQGLRLIYYSQIVNDFQKGDIAEGYSVSREKKESFPLTVTSAQKNPTAFYLCASSARGANEKLFFGSGTQLSVL.

The chain employs TRBV5-4 and TRBJ2-3; a possible D gene is TRBD2 (6 bases). CDR3 length equals 15 residues. Germline V gene sequence: CDR1 SGHNT, CDR2 YYREEE (reference sequence). V lost 2 bases, J lost 6 bases, and 16 bases lay in between. CDR3 nucleotide sequence: TGTGCCAGCAGCTTCAAGGCGGGACCAGGGGATACGCAGTATTTT. It is translated as CASSFKAGPGDTQYF.

In its sample, this clonotype was seen a few times. The genes are TRBV6-1 and TRBJ2-2; TRBD1 aligns across 9 bases. V was pared by 7 bases and J by 5 bases, with 8 bases of the junction left unmatched. CDR1 and CDR2 from the germline V gene are MNHNS and SASEGT. This CDR3 spans 15 amino acids. CDR3 nucleotide sequence: TGTGCCAGCACCGCGGGACAGGGAAGAACCGGGGAGCTGTTTTTT. Amino acid sequence: CASTAGQGRTGELFF.

This clonotype was detected ten times or more. The chain has TRBV27 and TRBJ2-7; D might be TRBD1 (5 bases). The CDR3 has 14 amino acids. Germline V gene data show CDR1 as MNHEY and CDR2 as SMNVEV (reference sequence). Trimming removed 6 bases at V and 4 bases at J, with 16 bases between. CDR3 nucleotides: TGTGCCAGCAGCTACGAGGCAGGGAATTACGAGCAGTACTTC. Translated, it gives CASSYEAGNYEQYF.

This clonotype was recorded many times. The J gene is TRBJ2-5, the V gene TRBV30; TRBD1 is a possible D gene (5 bases). The ends were cut back, 2 bases at V and 7 bases at J, with 17 bases in the middle. The length of the CDR3 is 14 residues. Germline values: CDR1 GTSNPN, CDR2 SVGIG (reference sequence). The CDR3 DNA sequence: TGTGCCTGGAGTAAGACCACAGGATCCTGGACCCAGTACTTC. Its protein product is CAWSKTTGSWTQYF.

This clonotype was recorded a few times. This chain links TRBV20-1 with TRBJ2-7; TRBD1 is a possible D gene (6 bases). V was shortened by 6 bases and J by 1 base, with 13 bases between the two germline ends. The germline gives CDR1 DFQATT, CDR2 SNEGSKA (reference sequence). The CDR3 sequence is 13 residues long. The CDR3, as DNA: TGCAGTGCGATTAGCACAGGGTCCTACGAGCAGTACTTC. Its protein product is CSAISTGSYEQYF.

The rearrangement joins TRBV6-2 or TRBV6-3 to TRBJ1-2; no reliable D call. The CDR3 has 12 amino acids. Germline V gives CDR1 MNHEY, CDR2 SVGEGT. Trimming cost V 5 bases and J 10 bases, with 14 bases left between them. CDR3 DNA sequence: TGTGCCAGCAGTGAATCCTCCCTCAACTACACCTTC. Residues: CASSESSLNYTF.

This clonotype came up many times. This chain links TRBV20-1 with TRBJ2-5; the D is unclear. The V end lost 3 bases, the J end lost 1 base, and 12 bases lay between the germline ends. Per the germline V gene, CDR1 is DFQATT and CDR2 is SNEGSKA (reference sequence). This CDR3 has 14 residues. The CDR3 reads CSASVAPLQETQYF. Written as DNA, the CDR3 is TGCAGTGCTAGCGTAGCACCCCTCCAAGAGACCCAGTACTTC.

The table lists this clonotype with many counts. The genes are TRBV24-1 and TRBJ2-1; no firm D call. The CDR3 extends over 13 amino acids. The V and J ends lost 4 bases and 2 bases respectively, with 5 bases between them. The germline V gene has CDR1 KGHDR and CDR2 SFDVKD. As DNA, the CDR3 is TGTGCCACCAGTGACCAGACCTACAATGAGCAGTTCTTC. Translation gives CATSDQTYNEQFF.

This clonotype was seen many times. The CDR3: CSASLGSGDTIYF. CDR3 nucleotides: TGCAGTGCTTCCCTCGGATCCGGGGACACCATATATTTT. This rearrangement joins TRBV20-1 to TRBJ1-3; D ambiguous. The CDR3 length is 13 residues. V lost 5 bases, J lost 8 bases, and 16 bases lay in between. Germline loops: CDR1 DFQATT, CDR2 SNEGSKA (reference sequence).

Remarks on this clonotype: Mismatch with germline at one junction end may stem from a read error. CDR3 DNA: TGTGCCCGTAGTATGGGGACAGGTGGTAACTATGGCTACACCTTC. The encoded protein is CARSMGTGGNYGYTF. This chain uses TRBV19 with TRBJ1-2; 8 bases are a match to TRBD1. Germline CDR1 is LNHDA and CDR2 is SQIVND (reference sequence). The CDR3 consists of 15 residues.

The chain has TRBV15 and TRBJ2-3, with D uncertain. CDR1 is LNHNV and CDR2 is YYDKDF in the germline V gene (reference sequence). Between the trimmed V and J ends, which lost 0 bases and 2 bases, there was a span of 9 bases. This CDR3 is built from 15 residues. The CDR3 bases are TGTGCCACCAGCAGAGATTCCCTGAACACAGATACGCAGTATTTT. It codes for CATSRDSLNTDTQYF. The variable domain in full, with the rest retrieved from reference TRBV15 and TRBJ2-3, is DAMVIQNPRYQVTQFGKPVTLSCSQTLNHNVMYWYQQKSSQAPKLLFHYYDKDFNNEADTPDNFQSRRPNTSFCFLDIRSPGLGDTAMYLCATSRDSLNTDTQYFGPGTRLTVL.

This clonotype was seen at least ten times. The chain couples TRBV28 to TRBJ1-5; no definite D call. Germline CDR1 MDHEN, CDR2 SYDVKM. V lost 2 bases, J lost 7 bases, and 12 bases lay in between. The CDR3 is made up of 14 amino acids. The DNA of the CDR3 is TGTGCCAGCAGTTTAGCAGAGGAGGTCCAGCCCCAGCATTTT. This translates into CASSLAEEVQPQHF.

A note on this clonotype: An end of the junction does not agree with germline; a read error may underlie this. The V and J genes are TRBV7-9 and TRBJ2-3, with 14 bases aligning to TRBD2. The CDR3 sequence is 21 residues long. Germline-derived CDR1 and CDR2 are SEHNR and FQNEAQ (reference sequence). The CDR3 DNA sequence: TGCGCCAGCAGCCGCGCCTACGGCGGGACTAGCGGGAGTATGAGCACAGATACGCAGTATTTT. Protein: CASSRAYGGTSGSMSTDTQYF.

The chain has TRBV18 and TRBJ1-1, with D unclear. Looked up from germline, CDR1 is KGHSH and CDR2 is LQKENI. This CDR3 comprises 13 residues. The V end lost 6 bases, the J end lost 4 bases, and 12 bases lay between the germline ends. The CDR3, as DNA: TGTGCCAGCTCCTTCGGTGGGGTCACTGAAGCTTTCTTT. Residues: CASSFGGVTEAFF.

The CDR3 sequence is CASKPTGGTEAFF. In DNA form, the CDR3 reads TGTGCCAGCAAACCTACAGGGGGCACTGAAGCTTTCTTT. The genes are TRBV6-1 and TRBJ1-1; 8 bases align to TRBD1. The CDR3 extends over 13 amino acids. The J segment lost 4 bases and the V segment lost 7 bases, leaving 5 bases of the junction unmatched. The V gene's germline CDR1 is MNHNS and CDR2 SASEGT.

V gene TRBV27 combines with J gene TRBJ1-5; D gene ambiguous. V lost 6 bases, J lost 2 bases, and 11 bases lay in between. Germline V CDR1 and CDR2: MNHEY, SMNVEV (reference sequence). The CDR3 covers 14 residues. CDR3 coding DNA: TGTGCCAGCAGGAGAACAGAAGGCAATCAGCCCCAGCATTTT. Translating gives CASRRTEGNQPQHF.

The rearrangement joins TRBV5-1 to TRBJ2-7; D gene uncertain. Germline CDR1 and CDR2: SGHRS and YFSETQ. The CDR3 covers 13 residues. Deletions cut 4 bases from V and 4 bases from J, with 12 bases between. In nucleotides, the CDR3 is TGCGCCAGCAGCGCCGCTTTTCGGTACGAGCAGTACTTC. Encoded protein: CASSAAFRYEQYF. The entire variable domain, with the rest obtained from reference TRBV5-1 and TRBJ2-7, is as follows: KAGVTQTPRYLIKTRGQQVTLSCSPISGHRSVSWYQQTPGQGLQFLFEYFSETQRNKGNFPGRFSGRQFSNSRSEMNVSTLELGDSALYLCASSAAFRYEQYFGPGTRLTVT.

The V gene is TRBV6-1, the J gene TRBJ2-5; TRBD2 is a possible D gene (6 bases). V was cut by 3 bases and J by 4 bases, with 12 bases left in between. Germline values: CDR1 MNHNS, CDR2 SASEGT. The CDR3 is 14 amino acids. CDR3 sequence: CASSEMQGGETQYF. CDR3 sequence (DNA): TGTGCCAGCAGTGAGATGCAGGGAGGAGAGACCCAGTACTTC.

Remarks on this clonotype: A read error may explain this, as a much larger clone is one base away. CDR3: CASSEAGTGGTAAFF. The DNA for the CDR3 is TGTGCCAGCAGTGAAGCAGGGACTGGGGGGACTGCAGCTTTCTTT. This sequence joins TRBV25-1 and TRBJ1-1; tentatively, D is TRBD1 (5 bases). CDR1 and CDR2 from the germline V gene are MGHDK and SYGVNS. The length of the CDR3 is 15 residues.

The CDR3: CASSYYPTGCQNTEAFF. The CDR3 coding sequence is TGTGCCAGCAGTTATTACCCGACAGGGTGTCAGAACACTGAAGCTTTCTTT. The chain recombines TRBV6-7 with TRBJ1-1, with 7 bases matching TRBD1. Being an ORF, TRBV6-7 has a function that is uncertain. CDR3 size: 17 residues. V dropped 3 bases and J dropped 1; count of bases not matched to a gene: 11.

The chain has TRBV20-1 and TRBJ2-7, with 8 nucleotides matching TRBD2. CDR3 length: 15 residues. Germline V gives CDR1 DFQATT, CDR2 SNEGSKA (reference sequence). V gave up 6 bases and J gave up 0 bases; unmatched junction bases: 10. The CDR3 DNA reads TGCAGTGCCCCCCCGTGGACTAGCAGCTCCTACGAGCAGTACTTC. It specifies CSAPPWTSSSYEQYF.

The chain couples TRBV24-1 to TRBJ2-1; D might be TRBD1 (6 bases). The CDR3 runs to 14 residues. V was shortened by 3 bases and J by 5 bases, with 10 bases between the two germline ends. Germline V CDR1 and CDR2: KGHDR, SFDVKD. As DNA, the CDR3 is TGTGCCACCAGTGATGGACAGTATGACAATGAGCAGTTCTTC. It specifies CATSDGQYDNEQFF.

Many counts were recorded for this clonotype. The rearrangement links TRBV28 to TRBJ2-3; D unclear. This CDR3 comprises 13 residues. Germline CDR1 and CDR2: MDHEN and SYDVKM. V shed 5 bases and J shed 0 bases, with 6 bases lying between them. CDR3 loop: CASSPFSTDTQYF. For the CDR3, the DNA is TGTGCCAGCAGTCCCTTCAGCACAGATACGCAGTATTTT.

In the case of this clonotype: Possible read error: a much larger clone is one base away. A read error is likely, as this CDR3 ends without the conserved phenylalanine or tryptophan. V usage is TRBV10-3 and J usage is TRBJ1-1; 7 bases are a match to TRBD1. CDR3 length: 16 residues. From germline, CDR1 is ENHRY and CDR2 SYGVKD. J gave up 5 bases and V 0 bases, and 9 bases lay outside the gene matches. The CDR3 nucleotides are TGTGCCATCAGTGAGTCTACAGGGGCGAGAAATACTGAAGCTTTCTTG. Translated: CAISESTGARNTEAFL.